Here is one T cell receptor beta chain with its context. The target antigen is unknown. Molecules of cDNA were individually given unique molecular identifiers that were attached to them. TCRdb redid the calling of the 5' RACE reads with MiXCR, one entry per CDR3 protein. Found here are tens of thousands of distinct CDR3 sequences, around 21% of them singletons; the top ten hold 15% to 20%. This entry is derived from a study of early T cells in non-severe SARS-CoV-2 infection. The overall study: Investigators sequenced bulk RNA drawn from unsorted whole blood, and chains remained unpaired. Overall study results and limits: VDJdb matching skewed toward anti-spike CD8 responses, missing private and CD4 specificities.

With 4 bases removed from V and 0 bases from J, the gap between germline ends came to 8 bases. The CDR3 is made up of 14 amino acids. In germline, CDR1 is SGHTA, CDR2 FQGNSA. The specimen was whole blood, collected at baseline. The rearrangement joins TRBV7-2 to TRBJ2-3; D possibly corresponds to TRBD2 (5 bases). This clonotype originated in an adult who was a healthcare worker with PCR-confirmed SARS-CoV-2 infection or an uninfected control (not recorded which). CDR3 sequence reads: CASSSGYSTDTQYF. The CDR3 DNA is TGTGCCAGCAGCTCGGGGTATAGCACAGATACGCAGTATTTT.